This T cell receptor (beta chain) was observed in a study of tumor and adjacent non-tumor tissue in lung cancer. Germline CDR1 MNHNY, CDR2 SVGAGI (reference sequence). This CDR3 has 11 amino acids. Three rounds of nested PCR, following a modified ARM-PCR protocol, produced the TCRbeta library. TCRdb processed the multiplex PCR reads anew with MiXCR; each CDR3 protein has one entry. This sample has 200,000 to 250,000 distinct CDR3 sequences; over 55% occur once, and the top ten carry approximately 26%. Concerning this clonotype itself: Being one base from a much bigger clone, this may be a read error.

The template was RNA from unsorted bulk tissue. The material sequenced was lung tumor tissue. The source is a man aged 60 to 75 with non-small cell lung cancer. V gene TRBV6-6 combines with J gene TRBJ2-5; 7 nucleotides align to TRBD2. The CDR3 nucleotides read TGTGCCAACAGTCCCGGCGGCGGGGGGTACTTC. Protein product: CANSPGGGGYF.